The text below deals with one T cell receptor (beta chain). Its target is not known. This record comes from a study of T cells expressing NK-cell markers. Looking at the study overall: Repertoires of TCR beta were obtained from T cells sorted as CD3+CD56+NKG2C+, CD3+CD56+NKG2C- and CD3+CD56-NKG2C+. Most of the eight sequenced donors tested HCMV-seropositive; one tested seronegative.

Reanalyzing the 5' RACE reads, TCRdb keeps one entry per CDR3 protein, without DNA. The repertoire table contains some 500,000 distinct CDR3 sequences. Germline V gives CDR1 MNHNY, CDR2 SVGAGI (reference sequence). The CDR3 is made up of 14 amino acids. Whole-study results and caveats: Questions lingered over whether expanded NKG2C+ T cell clones were HCMV-specific. A range of about 1.0-7.0% of CD8+ T cells consisted of dominant NKG2C+ clonotypes in about six donors.

This clonotype was obtained from a woman aged 45-60 years in good health. The rearrangement joins TRBV6-6 to TRBJ1-6; TCRdb's D call, TRBD1, is unchecked because there is no DNA. The specimen sequenced was blood T cells: a sorted CD56 or NKG2C T cell subset, CD4+ or CD8+ T cells, or bulk PBMC T cells (not recorded which). The CDR3 loop is CASTPGGGAPPLHF.